A single sample is the source of the 5 T cell receptor beta chains below, sequenced in a study of blood T cell repertoires in COVID-19. Sequenced by immunoSEQ multiplex PCR; TCRdb stores in-frame clones only, minus some. The repertoire holds approximately 300,000 clones, with 90% to 95% as singletons. The sample was PBMCs or T cells enriched from blood (not recorded which). These receptors were obtained from a woman aged 25 to 39 who had been exposed to COVID-19.

A single count supports this clone. This chain uses TRBV11-3 with TRBJ2-2; D may be TRBD1 (6 bases). Trimming removed 2 bases from V and 4 bases from J, with 11 bases in between. The CDR3 contains 15 residues. Germline V gene data show CDR1 as SGHNT and CDR2 as YENEEA. The CDR3 here is CASSLQGPGTGELFF. In DNA, the CDR3 is TGTGCCAGCAGCTTACAGGGGCCTGGCACCGGGGAGCTGTTTTTT.

A few counts support this clone. This chain links TRBV25-1 with TRBJ2-5; a possible D gene is TRBD1 (6 bases). The CDR3 covers 14 residues. Trimming left V 5 bases short and J 5 bases short, with 15 bases between. Per the germline V gene, CDR1 is MGHDK and CDR2 is SYGVNS. The DNA of the CDR3 is TGTGCCAGCAGTAAAGAACAGGGTTCGGAGACCCAGTACTTC. Translated, it gives CASSKEQGSETQYF.

This clone was observed a single time. This rearrangement joins TRBV11-2 to TRBJ1-2; no definite D call. This CDR3 contains 15 residues. The V end lost 1 base, the J end lost 4 bases, and 13 bases lay between the germline ends. From germline, CDR1 is SGHAT and CDR2 FQNNGV. The DNA of the CDR3 is TGTGCCAGCAGCTTAGTAAGCCGAATGATCTATGGCTACACCTTC. It encodes CASSLVSRMIYGYTF.

The chain couples TRBV19 to TRBJ1-2; D perhaps matches TRBD1 (6 bases). Looked up from germline, CDR1 is LNHDA and CDR2 is SQIVND (reference sequence). The CDR3 has 15 residues. The germline V and J ends were trimmed by 7 bases and 2 bases, with 17 bases remaining between them. CDR3 nucleotide sequence: TGTGCCAGTACCGTCCTGACAGGTGTGAACTATGGCTACACCTTC. Translating it yields CASTVLTGVNYGYTF.

The chain has TRBV5-4 and TRBJ2-2, with TRBD2 identical over 11 bases. The CDR3 consists of 16 residues. The trim removed 0 bases at V and 5 bases at J, leaving 3 bases unmatched. The germline gives CDR1 SGHNT, CDR2 YYREEE (reference sequence). The CDR3 sequence: CASSLVTSGVTGELFF. The CDR3 bases are TGTGCCAGCAGCTTGGTGACTAGCGGGGTAACCGGGGAGCTGTTTTTT.